Below are 18 T cell receptor beta chains sequenced from a single sample in a study of blood T cell repertoires in COVID-19. Only in-frame clones appear in the TCRdb table, and some are missing; sequencing was by immunoSEQ multiplex PCR. The data show fewer than 350,000 clones, with 90% seen just once and around 1.7% held by the top ten. The sequenced sample consisted of PBMCs or T cells enriched from blood (not recorded which). The receptors were gathered from a woman under 30 with acute COVID-19.

The J gene is TRBJ1-6, the V gene TRBV27; 7 positions agree with TRBD1. Looked up from germline, CDR1 is MNHEY and CDR2 is SMNVEV (reference sequence). V was clipped by 7 bases and J by 7 bases; unmatched bases: 10. This CDR3 region has 15 residues. The CDR3 nucleotides are TGTGCCAGCACCCCCACAGGGGATCACAATTCACCCCTCCACTTT. Translating gives CASTPTGDHNSPLHF.

The V call is TRBV21-1, the J call TRBJ1-1; the table assigns TRBD1, which was not confirmed against the DNA. TRBV21-1 is an annotated pseudogene. The CDR3 has 15 residues. As DNA, the CDR3 is TGTGCCAGCAGCAGAGAGACAGGGACTTCCACTGAAGCTTTCTTT. Its protein is CASSRETGTSTEAFF.

V gene TRBV4-2 combines with J gene TRBJ2-5; TRBD2 aligns across 7 bases. The CDR3 consists of 17 residues. Trimming took 1 base from V and 5 from J; bases not matched to a gene: 13. The germline V gene encodes CDR1 LGHNA and CDR2 YNFKEQ. The CDR3 region has the DNA TGTGCCAGCAGCCAAGGCGCGGCTAGCGGTATGGCCGAGACCCAGTACTTC. Translating gives CASSQGAASGMAETQYF.

The J gene is TRBJ2-5, the V gene TRBV27; no firm D call. The CDR3 sequence is 12 residues long. Germline assignment: CDR1 MNHEY and CDR2 SMNVEV (reference sequence). The V end was cut by 6 bases, the J end by 1 base, with 6 bases between. The CDR3 loop is CASRNSQETQYF. The CDR3, as DNA: TGTGCCAGCAGAAACAGCCAAGAGACCCAGTACTTC.

J is TRBJ2-7 and V is TRBV15; 7 positions match TRBD2. The trim removed 0 bases at V and 2 bases at J, leaving 7 bases unmatched. Per the germline V gene, CDR1 is LNHNV and CDR2 is YYDKDF (reference sequence). The length of the CDR3 is 16 residues. The CDR3 region has the DNA TGTGCCACCAGCAGAGATAGGGCAGGGAGGGCCTACGAGCAGTACTTC. Translated, it gives CATSRDRAGRAYEQYF.

The V gene is TRBV9, the J gene TRBJ2-2; a possible D gene is TRBD2 (6 bases). CDR3 length: 16 amino acids. V gave up 4 bases and J gave up 1 base, with 14 bases separating them. Germline V gives CDR1 SGDLS, CDR2 YYNGEE. The CDR3 sequence is CASSSTSSVNTGELFF. In nucleotides, the CDR3 is TGTGCCAGCAGCTCAACTTCTAGCGTGAACACCGGGGAGCTGTTTTTT.

The CDR3 DNA is TGTGCCAGTAGTACCCGGGACAGGGGTGTTCAGCCCCAGCATTTT. Translating it yields CASSTRDRGVQPQHF. This rearrangement joins TRBV19 to TRBJ1-5; 10 positions match TRBD1. Germline CDR1 is LNHDA and CDR2 is SQIVND (reference sequence). This CDR3 spans 15 amino acids. Trimming cost V 4 bases and J 6 bases; bases outside gene matches: 6.

V is TRBV28 and J is TRBJ2-7, with 9 bases that match TRBD2. The V and J ends lost 4 bases and 4 bases, in that order; junction bases with no gene match: 8. The CDR3 sequence is 15 residues long. Per the germline V gene, CDR1 is MDHEN and CDR2 is SYDVKM. CDR3 DNA: TGTGCCAGCAGTTCCCCGGGGCTAGCGGGATACGAGCAGTACTTC. Protein product: CASSSPGLAGYEQYF.

The rearrangement uses TRBV19 and TRBJ2-7; TRBD2 is a possible D gene (6 bases). Germline V gives CDR1 LNHDA, CDR2 SQIVND (reference sequence). Trimming stripped 10 bases from V and 1 base from J, with 17 bases between. The CDR3 totals 14 residues. CDR3 protein: CATAWRGASYEQYF. The CDR3 region has the DNA TGTGCCACCGCTTGGCGGGGTGCGTCCTACGAGCAGTACTTC.

V gene TRBV7-2 combines with J gene TRBJ2-1, with D perhaps matching TRBD2 (8 bases). The CDR3 is made up of 15 amino acids. V lost 4 bases and J lost 5, with 15 bases in between. CDR1 is SGHTA, CDR2 FQGNSA, per germline. DNA for the CDR3: TGTGCCAGCAGCTCGGGAGGGACAGCGCACAATGAGCAGTTCTTC. Protein: CASSSGGTAHNEQFF.

The chain employs TRBV19 and TRBJ1-1; tentatively, D is TRBD1 (6 bases). Trimming stripped 9 bases from V and 4 bases from J, with 27 bases between. Germline V gives CDR1 LNHDA, CDR2 SQIVND (reference sequence). This CDR3 has 17 amino acids. The CDR3: CASRPQGYWRGGTEAFF. Here the CDR3 DNA reads TGTGCCAGCCGCCCGCAGGGGTATTGGAGAGGGGGCACTGAAGCTTTCTTT.

This chain connects TRBV28 to TRBJ1-4; 7 nucleotides agree with TRBD1. Germline CDR1 MDHEN, CDR2 SYDVKM. The trim removed 7 bases at V and 6 bases at J, leaving 8 bases unmatched. The CDR3 is made up of 14 amino acids. The CDR3 coding sequence is TGTGCCAGCACCCCCCCGGGACAGTATGAAAAACTGTTTTTT. Translated, it gives CASTPPGQYEKLFF.

The rearrangement joins TRBV6-1 to TRBJ2-3; 9 bases match TRBD2. The CDR3 totals 17 residues. Germline loops: CDR1 MNHNS, CDR2 SASEGT. The ends lost 3 bases at V and 2 bases at J; junction bases unmatched: 9. CDR3 sequence: CASSEGLAGLDTDTQYF. DNA of the CDR3: TGTGCCAGCAGTGAGGGTCTAGCGGGATTGGACACAGATACGCAGTATTTT.

The chain joins TRBV9 to TRBJ2-3; 12 bases line up with TRBD2. Germline trimming cut 3 bases from V and 1 base from J; bases unmatched to any gene: 3. Germline V gene sequence: CDR1 SGDLS, CDR2 YYNGEE. CDR3 length: 16 amino acids. The CDR3 DNA is TGTGCCAGCAGCGGACTAGCGGGAGATGGCACAGATACGCAGTATTTT. Amino acid sequence: CASSGLAGDGTDTQYF.

J is TRBJ2-1 and V is TRBV15; 7 bases align to TRBD2. The length of the CDR3 is 13 residues. V shed 5 bases and J 6 bases; nucleotides not matched to a gene: 4. The germline V gene encodes CDR1 LNHNV and CDR2 YYDKDF (reference sequence). CDR3 sequence (DNA): TGTGCCACCAGCGGAGGACTAGTCAATGAGCAGTTCTTC. Translation gives CATSGGLVNEQFF.

The chain has TRBV15 and TRBJ2-2, with D maybe TRBD2 (6 bases). The germline V gene has CDR1 LNHNV and CDR2 YYDKDF (reference sequence). Deletions cut 9 bases from V and 6 bases from J, with 17 bases between. The CDR3 contains 14 residues. Written as DNA, the CDR3 is TGTGCCACTGGGGGGACCCGCAACCCCGGGGAGCTGTTTTTT. Translated, it gives CATGGTRNPGELFF.

The chain has TRBV29-1 and TRBJ2-7, with D perhaps matching TRBD2 (6 bases). This CDR3 comprises 12 residues. Germline V gene lookup returns CDR1 SQVTM and CDR2 ANQGSEA. V was pared by 4 bases and J by 9 bases, with 16 bases between. CDR3 bases: TGCAGCGTTGCCGGGAGAGATGGGGGGCAGTACTTC. Its translation is CSVAGRDGGQYF.

This chain uses TRBV7-2 with TRBJ1-5; 7 nucleotides line up with TRBD1. The germline V gene encodes CDR1 SGHTA and CDR2 FQGNSA. The CDR3 has 16 residues. V lost 1 base to trimming and J lost 6 bases; unmatched junction nucleotides: 9. In nucleotides, the CDR3 is TGTGCCAGCAGCTTAGATGGGAGCAGGGGGTTTCAGCCCCAGCATTTT. It translates to CASSLDGSRGFQPQHF.